What follows are 25 T cell receptor beta chains derived from one specimen sequenced in a study of vaccination effects on CD4 cells after COVID-19. No cognate antigen is known for these TCRs. Antigen-specific CD4+ T cell clonotypes were called by their expansion after viral peptide-pool culture in ViraFEST. Isolation of CD4+ T cells took place after about 10 days of culture. This person's SARS-CoV-2 infection, confirmed by PCR, occurred between March and December 2020. TCRdb keeps only in-frame clones here, not all; method: immunoSEQ multiplex PCR. The sample carries 22,000 or so clones, 70% to 85% recorded once. Here the sequenced sample was CD4+ T cells from PBMCs cultured with a peptide pool, taken before COVID-19 vaccination. Receptor source: a human donor who had a prior SARS-CoV-2 infection.

The J gene is TRBJ1-1, the V gene TRBV2, with D possibly being TRBD1 (6 bases). Between the trimmed V and J ends, which lost 2 bases and 4 bases, there was a span of 11 bases. This CDR3 is built from 14 residues. Looked up from germline, CDR1 is SNHLY and CDR2 is FYNNEI. The CDR3 spells CASSEMGGLTEAFF. For the CDR3, the DNA is TGTGCCAGCAGTGAAATGGGGGGCCTCACTGAAGCTTTCTTT. Looking up the rest from reference TRBV2 and TRBJ1-1 gives the full variable domain: EPEVTQTPSHQVTQMGQEVILRCVPISNHLYFYWYRQILGQKVEFLVSFYNNEISEKSEIFDDQFSVERPDGSNFTLKIRSTKLEDSAMYFCASSEMGGLTEAFFGQGTRLTVV.

This rearrangement joins TRBV6-1 to TRBJ2-5; 7 bases fit TRBD1. The germline V gene has CDR1 MNHNS and CDR2 SASEGT. There are 14 residues in the CDR3. The J segment lost 4 bases and the V segment lost 2 bases, leaving 4 bases of the junction unmatched. CDR3 protein: CASSERAGGETQYF. In DNA form, the CDR3 reads TGTGCCAGCAGTGAACGGGCAGGGGGAGAGACCCAGTACTTC.

This clone has just one count. The chain combines TRBV6-4 with TRBJ2-1; 9 bases fit TRBD1. V dropped 6 bases and J dropped 7; count of bases not matched to a gene: 13. CDR1 and CDR2 from the germline V gene are MRHNA and SNTAGT. The length of the CDR3 is 16 residues. The CDR3 DNA follows: TGTGCCAGCAGAAAGCATGGACAGGGGCGTGGGAATGAGCAGTTCTTC. Translation: CASRKHGQGRGNEQFF.

This clone was counted once. The chain is built from TRBV2 and TRBJ1-1, with a weak D call TRBD1 (5 bases). The CDR3 sequence is 16 residues long. V was clipped by 1 base and J by 7 bases, with 19 bases between them. Per germline, CDR1 SNHLY and CDR2 FYNNEI. The CDR3 region has the DNA TGTGCCAGCAGTGAAGGAGTGCGACAGAAACATCTTGAAGCTTTCTTT. Amino acids: CASSEGVRQKHLEAFF.

This clone was counted a single time. The V and J genes are TRBV6-5 and TRBJ2-7; D remains ambiguous. Germline CDR1 is MNHEY and CDR2 is SVGAGI. The CDR3 loop spans 15 amino acids. The V gene lost 4 bases and the J gene lost 1 base, with 14 bases spanning the gap. In DNA form, the CDR3 reads TGTGCCAGCAGTTCCCCCGGCTACAGTTCCTACGAGCAGTACTTC. This sequence encodes CASSSPGYSSYEQYF.

The chain combines TRBV5-5 with TRBJ1-2, with D perhaps matching TRBD1 (6 bases). The CDR3 has 14 amino acids. The V gene lost 0 bases and the J gene lost 5 bases, with 11 bases spanning the gap. Germline assignment: CDR1 SGHKS and CDR2 YYEKEE (reference sequence). The CDR3 coding sequence is TGTGCCAGCAGCTTGGATCGGGGGCGTTATGGCTACACCTTC. Protein: CASSLDRGRYGYTF.

This chain links TRBV5-6 with TRBJ2-7; D may correspond to TRBD1 or TRBD2 (6 bases each). CDR1 is SGHDT, CDR2 YYEEEE, per germline. This CDR3 contains 18 residues. Trimming took 2 bases from V and 5 from J, leaving 26 bases between them. The CDR3: CASSLVPGAAGHHDEQYF. For the CDR3, the DNA is TGTGCCAGCAGCTTAGTGCCCGGGGCCGCGGGACACCATGACGAGCAGTACTTC.

The V gene is TRBV15, the J gene TRBJ1-3; tentatively, D is TRBD1 (5 bases). Trimming removed 0 bases at V and 2 bases at J, with 14 bases between. This CDR3 spans 17 amino acids. Germline V lookup: CDR1 LNHNV, CDR2 YYDKDF (reference sequence). The CDR3 region is CATSRDRGGVAGNTIYF. CDR3 DNA: TGTGCCACCAGCAGAGATCGGGGCGGGGTTGCTGGAAACACCATATATTTT.

This clone was observed a few times. The rearrangement links TRBV30 to TRBJ1-5; D may be TRBD1 (5 bases). From germline, CDR1 is GTSNPN and CDR2 SVGIG (reference sequence). V was pared by 1 base and J by 4 bases, with 11 bases between. The CDR3 spans 14 residues. This chain's CDR3 is CAWSGWDGNQPQHF. The CDR3 nucleotides read TGTGCCTGGAGTGGCTGGGACGGAAATCAGCCCCAGCATTTT.

The genes are TRBV18 and TRBJ2-3, with 10 nucleotides matching TRBD2. The V gene end was trimmed by 6 bases and the J gene end by 0 bases; junction bases not matched to a gene: 12. Germline CDR1 and CDR2: KGHSH and LQKENI. The CDR3 covers 18 residues. CDR3 in amino acids: CASSHQRAGGPSTDTQYF. CDR3 nucleotides: TGTGCCAGCTCCCACCAGAGAGCGGGAGGGCCTAGCACAGATACGCAGTATTTT. Supplemented by reference TRBV18 and TRBJ2-3, the full variable domain reads NAGVMQNPRHLVRRRGQEARLRCSPMKGHSHVYWYRQLPEEGLKFMVYLQKENIIDESGMPKERFSAEFPKEGPSILRIQQVVRGDSAAYFCASSHQRAGGPSTDTQYFGPGTRLTVL.

The rearrangement uses TRBV4-2 and TRBJ1-2; no firm D call. Germline V gives CDR1 LGHNA, CDR2 YNFKEQ. Trimming pared 1 base from V and 4 bases from J, leaving 13 bases between. This CDR3 comprises 15 residues. CDR3 sequence: CASSQARAEPYGYTF. The DNA for the CDR3 is TGTGCCAGCAGCCAAGCTCGAGCGGAACCCTATGGCTACACCTTC.

In DNA form, the CDR3 reads TGTGCCAGCAGTTACAGGGGGAACACTGAAGCTTTCTTT. This translates into CASSYRGNTEAFF. The chain has TRBV2 and TRBJ1-1, with 7 bases that match TRBD1. The V gene end was trimmed by 5 bases and the J gene end by 1 base; junction bases not matched to a gene: 1. The length of the CDR3 is 13 residues. Germline CDR1 SNHLY, CDR2 FYNNEI.

The chain is built from TRBV3-1 (or the pseudogene TRBV3-2) and TRBJ1-2; 10 nucleotides agree with TRBD1. The CDR3 runs to 14 residues. Germline values: CDR1 LGHDT, CDR2 YNNKEL (reference sequence). The trim removed 2 bases at V and 8 bases at J, leaving 5 bases unmatched. CDR3 protein: CASSQTGQGGGYTF. The CDR3, as DNA: TGTGCCAGCAGCCAAACTGGACAGGGGGGCGGCTACACCTTC.

This clone was detected a few times. The chain combines TRBV10-3 with TRBJ1-4, with D possibly TRBD1 on 5 matching bases. Trimming removed 4 bases from V and 10 bases from J, with 10 bases in between. The CDR3 length is 12 residues. Germline V gene sequence: CDR1 ENHRY, CDR2 SYGVKD. This CDR3 reads CAISAQGAKLFF. Written as DNA, the CDR3 is TGTGCCATCAGTGCCCAGGGTGCAAAACTGTTTTTT.

V gene TRBV2 combines with J gene TRBJ2-1; D might be TRBD2 (6 bases). The CDR3 spans 14 residues. Germline CDR1 is SNHLY and CDR2 is FYNNEI. V lost 3 bases, J lost 5 bases, and 11 bases lay in between. CDR3 loop: CASSEAGLNNEQFF. The CDR3 DNA reads TGTGCCAGCAGTGAGGCGGGACTCAACAATGAGCAGTTCTTC. Drawing the rest from reference TRBV2 and TRBJ2-1, the complete variable domain is EPEVTQTPSHQVTQMGQEVILRCVPISNHLYFYWYRQILGQKVEFLVSFYNNEISEKSEIFDDQFSVERPDGSNFTLKIRSTKLEDSAMYFCASSEAGLNNEQFFGPGTRLTVL.

The V call is TRBV7-9, the J call TRBJ2-7; 8 bases are a match to TRBD1. V trimming: 1 base; J trimming: 0 bases; junction bases outside the gene matches: 11. Germline-derived CDR1 and CDR2 are SEHNR and FQNEAQ (reference sequence). The CDR3 runs to 18 residues. The CDR3 reads CASSLGTRTTGGSYEQYF. The DNA of the CDR3 is TGTGCCAGCAGCTTAGGTACGCGGACAACAGGGGGCTCCTACGAGCAGTACTTC.

As concerns this clone: This specimen includes other DNA sequences encoding the same CDR3. The chain is built from TRBV5-1 and TRBJ2-5; TRBD1 aligns across 7 bases. CDR3 length equals 14 residues. CDR1 is SGHRS and CDR2 is YFSETQ in the germline V gene. V trimming: 4 bases; J trimming: 5 bases; junction bases outside the gene matches: 8. The CDR3 sequence is CASSLRGRGETQYF. In nucleotides, the CDR3 is TGCGCCAGCAGCCTGAGGGGGCGCGGGGAGACCCAGTACTTC.

This clone was detected once. The CDR3 loop is CASSRQDGDTGELFF. For the CDR3, the DNA is TGTGCCAGCAGCAGACAGGACGGAGACACCGGGGAGCTGTTTTTT. The chain is built from TRBV21-1 and TRBJ2-2; TRBD1 is the table's D call and was not checked against the DNA. TRBV21-1 represents a pseudogene. The CDR3 loop spans 15 amino acids.

This clone was counted between two and nine times. The genes are TRBV9 and TRBJ2-7; unclear D gene. Germline V lookup: CDR1 SGDLS, CDR2 YYNGEE. Trimming removed 3 bases at V and 0 bases at J, with 10 bases between. The CDR3 contains 14 residues. This CDR3 reads CASSEDTYSYEQYF. The CDR3 DNA reads TGTGCCAGCAGCGAAGACACATACTCCTACGAGCAGTACTTC. Looking up the rest from reference TRBV9 and TRBJ2-7 gives the full variable domain: DSGVTQTPKHLITATGQRVTLRCSPRSGDLSVYWYQQSLDQGLQFLIQYYNGEERAKGNILERFSAQQFPDLHSELNLSSLELGDSALYFCASSEDTYSYEQYFGPGTRLTVT.

The chain is built from TRBV2 and TRBJ1-1; TRBD1 might be the D (6 bases). V lost 7 bases and J 0 bases, leaving 12 bases between the germline ends. This CDR3 contains 14 residues. Per the germline V gene, CDR1 is SNHLY and CDR2 is FYNNEI. This CDR3 is CASNRQVMNTEAFF. DNA for the CDR3: TGTGCCAGCAACCGACAGGTGATGAACACTGAAGCTTTCTTT.

This clone was picked up a small number of times. This chain joins TRBV12-5 and TRBJ1-5, with unresolved D. V was trimmed by 1 base and J by 6 bases, leaving 7 bases between them. The germline V gene encodes CDR1 LGHNT and CDR2 FRNRAP. This CDR3 is 13 amino acids long. As DNA, the CDR3 is TGTGCTAGTGGTTTGGAGGACGGTCAGCCCCAGCATTTT. It encodes CASGLEDGQPQHF.

V usage is TRBV11-2 and J usage is TRBJ2-2; the match to TRBD2 covers 12 bases. CDR1 is SGHAT, CDR2 FQNNGV, per germline. V shed 5 bases, J shed 4 bases, and the junction held 2 bases outside the gene matches. The CDR3 has 15 amino acids. Written as DNA, the CDR3 is TGTGCCAGCAGCGCTAGCGGGAGGGGCACCGGGGAGCTGTTTTTT. This gives the protein CASSASGRGTGELFF.

This clone was observed a handful of times. The chain couples TRBV2 to TRBJ1-2; TRBD1 might be the D (6 bases). CDR3 length: 13 amino acids. V shed 10 bases and J shed 4 bases, with 16 bases lying between them. Germline lookup yields CDR1 SNHLY and CDR2 FYNNEI. For the CDR3, the DNA is TGTGCCACCCAGGGACACTCTGCCTATGGCTACACCTTC. Amino acid sequence: CATQGHSAYGYTF.

The V call is TRBV25-1, the J call TRBJ1-6; no reliable D call. The CDR3 loop spans 13 amino acids. Per germline, CDR1 MGHDK and CDR2 SYGVNS. Trimming shortened V by 4 bases and J by 3 bases, and 4 bases separated the two germline ends. CDR3 sequence: CASSGDYNSPLHF. The CDR3, as DNA: TGTGCCAGCAGTGGGGACTATAATTCACCCCTCCACTTT.

V gene TRBV11-1 combines with J gene TRBJ1-3; tentatively, D is TRBD1 (5 bases). This CDR3 has 15 residues. Germline values: CDR1 SGHAT, CDR2 FQDESV (reference sequence). V lost 3 bases to trimming and J lost 0 bases, with 9 bases between them. The CDR3 region is CASSLDTRSGNTIYF. CDR3 sequence (DNA): TGTGCCAGCAGCTTGGACACGCGCTCTGGAAACACCATATATTTT.